This T cell receptor beta chain was found in a study of blood T cells in healthy people across ages. In this sample, this clonotype turned up many times. A sample-barcoded 5' primer and a J-beta primer mix were used in a second PCR of roughly 6 to 11 cycles. Each CDR3 protein is one row after TCRdb ran MiXCR on the 5' RACE reads. The table includes 500,000 to 700,000 distinct CDR3 sequences, roughly 31% detected once. The germline V gene has CDR1 SNHLY and CDR2 FYNNEI. The V and J ends lost 2 bases and 2 bases respectively, with 12 bases between them. The length of the CDR3 is 15 residues. J is TRBJ2-5 and V is TRBV2; D is undetermined. The sequence was obtained from a woman at least 80 years old in good health. Sample: blood. The CDR3 bases are TGTGCCAGCAGTGAAAACGCTAGAAGGCAAGAGACCCAGTACTTC. It is translated as CASSENARRQETQYF.